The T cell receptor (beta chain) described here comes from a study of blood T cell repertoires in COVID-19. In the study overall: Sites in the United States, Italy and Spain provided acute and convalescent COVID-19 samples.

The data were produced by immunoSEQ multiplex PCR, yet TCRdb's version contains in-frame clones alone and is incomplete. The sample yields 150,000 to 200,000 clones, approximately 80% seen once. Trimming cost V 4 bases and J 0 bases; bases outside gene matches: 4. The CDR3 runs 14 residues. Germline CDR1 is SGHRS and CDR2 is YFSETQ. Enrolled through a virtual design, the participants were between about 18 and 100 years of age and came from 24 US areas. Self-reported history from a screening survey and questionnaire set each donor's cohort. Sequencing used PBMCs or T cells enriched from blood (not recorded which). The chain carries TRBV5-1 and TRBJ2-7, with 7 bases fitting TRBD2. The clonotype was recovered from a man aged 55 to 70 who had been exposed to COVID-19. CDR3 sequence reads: CASSPGLLSYEQYF. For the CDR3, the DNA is TGCGCCAGCAGCCCGGGACTACTCTCCTACGAGCAGTACTTC.